This T cell receptor beta chain was recorded in a study of T cells in localized non-small cell lung cancer. CDR1 is MGHRA, CDR2 YSYEKL, per germline. The CDR3 covers 15 residues. V lost 4 bases to trimming and J lost 0 bases, with 9 bases between them. With respect to this clone: Its antigen is unknown.

Sequencing was performed with immunoSEQ multiplex PCR; in TCRdb, only in-frame clones are kept and a portion is missing. The sample records 70,000 to 95,000 clones, roughly 93% being singletons. Study results and limitations: Tumor showed lower T cell clonality than uninvolved adjacent lung, where it was highest. Elevated circulating T cell density in blood was associated with longer overall survival. Heterogeneity within the tumor remains possible, as just one region underwent sequencing. Median around 56 top-100 tumor clones were shared with paired adjacent lung.

This TCR was sampled from a woman aged 40-70 years with stage II squamous cell lung carcinoma. J is TRBJ1-4 and V is TRBV4-1, with D uncertain. The sequencing used PBMCs, collected before any cancer treatment. CDR3 DNA sequence: TGCGCCAGCAGCCGAAGTAAGACAACTAATGAAAAACTGTTTTTT. The encoded protein is CASSRSKTTNEKLFF.